The 2 T cell receptor beta chains given below trace back to one sample, sequenced in a study of cytomegalovirus exposure and HLA in healthy donors. Amplification used 60 Vbeta primers and 13 Jbeta primers. Profiled with immunoSEQ multiplex PCR; TCRdb holds only in-frame clones, not every one. The data contain some 120,000 clones, 70% to 80% of them singletons. The sequenced sample consisted of PBMCs. The receptors derive from a woman aged 40 to 50 in good health and CMV-seropositive.

The V and J genes are TRBV6-5 and TRBJ2-1; 8 positions agree with TRBD2. This CDR3 comprises 16 residues. The trim removed 1 base at V and 2 bases at J, leaving 4 bases unmatched. Germline CDR1 reads MNHEY; CDR2 reads SVGAGI. The CDR3 is CASSYYGGGTYNEQFF. The CDR3 DNA follows: TGTGCCAGCAGTTACTATGGCGGGGGGACCTACAATGAGCAGTTCTTC.

The chain is built from TRBV7-6 and TRBJ2-1; TRBD1 is a possible D gene (6 bases). CDR1 and CDR2 (germline): SGHVS, FNYEAQ. This CDR3 has 16 amino acids. The V gene lost 7 bases and the J gene lost 0 bases, with 16 bases spanning the gap. Here the CDR3 reads CASKMGASDSYNEQFF. The CDR3 coding sequence is TGTGCCAGCAAGATGGGGGCCTCTGACTCCTACAATGAGCAGTTCTTC.